Listed here is a single TCR beta chain. Its antigen remains undetermined. Base qualities were left out, and no much larger clone turns up one base away. For CDR1 and CDR2, the germline V gene (reference sequence) lists MNHEY and SMNVEV. V and J are trimmed by 0 bases and 8 bases, and the gene matches miss 21 bases of the junction. Inclusive of the bounding cysteine and phenylalanine, the CDR3 is 20 residues long. Here the CDR3 DNA is all that survives: 60 bases in frame from base 1. The receptor library was made with the immunoSEQ multiplex PCR assay. The multiplex PCR relied on a mix of 60 forward primers for TCR Vbeta segments and 13 reverse primers for TCR Jbeta segments. Amplification of the CDR3 region of rearranged TCR beta genes was performed with a multiplex PCR assay on genomic DNA. The amplified TCR beta libraries were sequenced on the Illumina HiSeq System as 87-base-pair reads. For the original study's pipeline: A later analysis tallied 75 million to 95 million unique TCR beta chains across the 700 or so repertoires, and approximately 9.9 million of those chains were shared by two or more donors. Raw reads were error-corrected and collapsed into unique sequences with a nearest-neighbor algorithm that merged closely related sequences to remove PCR and sequencing errors. V, D and J gene segments were assigned by aligning CDR3 sequences to IMGT reference sequences. Each retained sequence needed at least a six-nucleotide match to both a V gene segment and a J gene segment. A rearrangement counted as productive if the CDR3 had no stop codons and remained in frame with V and J, and every other rearrangement counted as non-productive. Following IMGT convention, CDR3 was defined as the stretch from the second conserved V-encoded cysteine up to the conserved J-encoded phenylalanine. In an earlier analysis of more than 550 of the donors, sequences lacking an unambiguous match to a single V gene segment were excluded. In an earlier analysis of approximately 590 of the donors, V segments were called functional above 56.7% productive rearrangements and were called segregating when the between-donor standard deviation exceeded 5%. A statistical classification framework was built for diagnosing cytomegalovirus status from the catalog of TCR beta chain sequences. In a later analysis, V and J genes were assigned by comparing TCR nucleotide sequences against IMGT/GENE-DB human TR gene sequences. Using the TCRdist pipeline, a later analysis assigned CDR3 sequences along with most-parsimonious VDJ recombination scenarios. In a later analysis, each TCR beta chain was defined by its CDR3 amino acid sequence together with its V-gene family, and reads lacking a unique V-gene family were excluded. To address suspected cross-contamination and a sequencing artifact, a later analysis removed some 620 highly shared, low-generation-probability nucleotide sequences. In a later analysis, a clonal expansion index was calculated for each public chain from normalized within-repertoire ranks of inferred template counts. In a later analysis, generation probabilities were computed using a VDJ recombination model fitted to out-of-frame rearrangements, and the results were checked against IGoR. In a later analysis, hypergeometric tests were used to score TCR-TCR, TCR-HLA and TCR-CMV co-occurrence, with a repertoire-size bias correction applied to TCR pairs. In a later analysis, false discovery rates were estimated by permuting HLA or CMV assignments 20 times. In a later analysis, co-occurring TCRs were grouped using DBSCAN, and TCRdist sequence similarity was added for clustering within HLA-allele-positive subsets. For co-occurrence clustering, repertoires with fewer than 30,000 or more than 120,000 public chains were excluded, along with about five repertoires with anomalous nucleotide sharing. The clones in this table, taken by TCRdb from immuneACCESS, are in-frame only. Not every clone is retained; where verified, under half of the shortfall comes from an unresolved V gene, and the cause of the rest is unknown. V and J calls and clone size come straight from that table; D and trimming were deduced from the DNA. The sample table shows 150,000 to 200,000 clones, and roughly 12% are seen once. The ten most abundant clones make up over 6.5% of the sample.

The data were taken from a study of cytomegalovirus exposure and HLA in healthy donors (dated by TCRdb to about 2017). General notes on the study: According to an earlier analysis of 450 to 650 of the donors, some 180 million T cells yielded 90 million to 130 million unique TCR beta sequences and approximately 280 Gb of sequence data. Approximately 310 gigabases of sequencing data and approximately 91 million unique TCR sequences made up an early release that covered some 640 HLA-typed donors. Of the approximately 400 genotyped donors, roughly 76% were placed in the genetic ancestry cluster associated with self-reported Caucasian donors. The study aimed to test whether cataloging public T cell receptors could reveal signatures of past pathogen exposure. The study used immunosequencing to profile the T cell repertoires of approximately 650 subjects and linked those repertoires to cytomegalovirus serostatus. Besides the first cohort of 666 subjects, a separate validation cohort made up of about 120 different subjects was used. To predict cytomegalovirus infection status, the study combined high-throughput TCR immunosequencing, statistical association of individual TCRs with disease status, and machine learning. A later analysis re-examined previously published TCR beta repertoires from several hundred donors and added high-resolution HLA genotyping to investigate patterns of TCR occurrence. In the later analysis, no new phenotypic data were used to find candidate immune exposures; instead, reliance was placed on TCR beta sequences and their occurrence across donors. In an earlier analysis of 587 of the donors, high-throughput TCR beta sequencing was used to judge whether each TCR beta V gene segment behaved as functional or pseudogenic. Donor age, sex, ethnicity and CMV serostatus were collected together with the repertoire data. Genome-wide SNP genotypes for about three fifths of the roughly 700 donors were used in a later genetic analysis, which treated that subset as a discovery cohort. Every discovery cohort repertoire had been produced on one sequencing platform. Both class I and class II loci were covered by HLA typing, at four-digit resolution. Typing coverage varied by locus: roughly 620-640 donors for A, B, C, DRB1 and DQB1; 500 to 550 for DQA1; about 570 for DPA1; under 490 for DPB1. Roughly 5 DR-DQ haplotypes were handled as single units for association and clustering, since linkage in the cohort was strong. Among 398 genotyped donors of the cohort, an average of approximately 230,000 unique TCR beta nucleotide sequences were sequenced per donor, 15% to 20% of them non-productive. Findings and caveats that apply to the study as a whole: In vitro tests confirmed that three of the cytomegalovirus-associated TCR beta chains recognize cytomegalovirus antigens. It was suggested by the authors that the approach could potentially be generalized to other disease states and immunological phenotypes. The 87-base-pair reads could not distinguish some IMGT-functional V segments, including TRBV6-2 and TRBV6-3, so those segments were excluded. An association between a missense DCLRE1C variant and V-gene and J-gene trimming of TCR beta chains was found in a later genetic analysis and replicated in an independent cohort. A later analysis found that TCR association rates varied across HLA loci, with DRB1 alleles showing the most associated TCRs and HLA-C alleles the fewest. In a later analysis, HLA-associated TCR beta chains were found to be more clonally expanded and to have lower generation probabilities than equally common non-associated chains. Sequencing depth was assumed to be roughly uniform across donors in the presence/absence analyses, though that assumption may not hold. At a false discovery rate of 0.05, a later analysis linked 16,951 TCR beta sequences to specific HLA alleles. In both the original and validation cohorts, the classifier was reported to diagnose cytomegalovirus status with high specificity and sensitivity. In this cohort, only TCR beta chains were sequenced, and detectable features were limited by the absence of alpha or paired-chain data. In an earlier analysis of 587 of the donors, most TCR beta V segments appeared in productive rearrangements about 90% or about 30% of the time, broadly matching IMGT annotations. A later genetic analysis reported fewer N-insertions in productive TCRs among donors in an Asian-associated ancestry cluster than the approximately 670-donor mean. Assigning TCR associations to individual alleles was difficult when HLA alleles, especially DR and DQ, strongly co-occurred. In a later analysis, several top co-occurrence clusters were reported to appear linked to parvovirus B19, influenza, CMV and Epstein-Barr virus. Because counts were too low, seventeen rarely observed V segments, including chromosome 9 orphons, were left out of the earlier analysis of approximately 580 of the donors. Immune exposure information for the cohort was limited to CMV serostatus. While some public TCRs were present in many individuals, most TCR sequences turned up only very rarely across donors. Because HLA typing was missing for some donors at each locus, association tests included only the typed subset. Correlated functional status among segregating V segments might reflect linkage disequilibrium, but an unknown experimental factor could not be ruled out. A further reported finding was that TCR beta sequences accurately predicted the HLA-A and HLA-B alleles for most subjects in the first cohort. A group of highly shared sequence variants was considered likely to be a technical artifact of the sequencing pipeline. Most CMV-associated TCR beta chains appeared to be HLA-restricted in a later analysis, and the HLA associations seemed to be driven largely by CMV exposure. The study listed approximately 150 TCR beta chains as associated with cytomegalovirus.

The cohort was made up of hundreds of healthy bone marrow donors. All cohort members were sampled while nominally healthy, although unrecorded immune exposures were likely present. The donor tested CMV seropositive, placing the donor among the 289 seropositive members of the cohort. Every donor gave a peripheral blood sample, and the peripheral blood mononuclear cells from that sample were used for TCR beta sequencing. The Qiagen DNeasy Blood Extraction Kit was used to extract genomic DNA from the blood cell samples. Recombination linked TRBV27 to TRBJ1-4, and 7 bases in between align with TRBD1. The sequencing input was PBMCs. The clonotype was recovered from a man aged 50 or older in good health and CMV-seropositive. The DNA sequence is as follows: TGTGCCAGCAGTTTATCGTCCTCTCGACAGGGACTAGGCGCTTTCGAAAAACTGTTTTTT. The resulting protein is CASSLSSSRQGLGAFEKLFF. The full variable domain, with segments outside the CDR3 supplied by the reference TRBV27 and TRBJ1-4 proteins, appears as EAQVTQNPRYLITVTGKKLTVTCSQNMNHEYMSWYRQDPGLGLRQIYYSMNVEVTDKGDVPEGYKVSRKEKRNFPLILESPSPNQTSLYFCASSLSSSRQGLGAFEKLFFGSGTQLSVL.